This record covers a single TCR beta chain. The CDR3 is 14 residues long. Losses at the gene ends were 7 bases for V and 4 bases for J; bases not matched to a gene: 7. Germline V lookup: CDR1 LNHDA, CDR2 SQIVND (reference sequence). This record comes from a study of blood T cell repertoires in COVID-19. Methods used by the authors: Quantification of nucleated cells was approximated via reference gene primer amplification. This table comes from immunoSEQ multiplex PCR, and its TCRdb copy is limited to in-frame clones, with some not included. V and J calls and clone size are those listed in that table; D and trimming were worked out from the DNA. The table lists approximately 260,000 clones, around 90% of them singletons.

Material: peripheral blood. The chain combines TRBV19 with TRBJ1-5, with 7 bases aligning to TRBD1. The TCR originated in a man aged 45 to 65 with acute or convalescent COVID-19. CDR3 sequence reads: CASTLGQPNQPQHF. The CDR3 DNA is TGTGCCAGTACCCTGGGACAGCCAAATCAGCCCCAGCATTTT.